One and the same sample provided the 10 T cell receptor beta chains below, sequenced in a study of PD-L1 blockade in urothelial cancer. The method was immunoSEQ multiplex PCR; TCRdb's version includes in-frame clones alone and lacks a portion of them. The sample shows about 56,000 clones, over 75% of them seen only once. Specified time point: pretreatment peripheral blood. The source material was PBMCs, sampled around atezolizumab (anti-PD-L1) treatment. These receptor sequences come from a man between 65 and 79 years old with urothelial cancer.

This clone appeared a few times. The chain joins TRBV7-9 to TRBJ1-2; D is uncertain. CDR1 SEHNR and CDR2 FQNEAQ come from the germline V gene (reference sequence). The CDR3 loop spans 13 amino acids. V was shortened by 1 base and J by 5 bases, with 8 bases between the two germline ends. Here the CDR3 DNA reads TGTGCCAGCAGCTTAGAGACGACTTATGGCTACACCTTC. Translated: CASSLETTYGYTF.

The CDR3 sequence: CASSHTKDSEAFF. CDR3 bases: TGTGCCAGCAGCCACACAAAGGACAGCGAAGCTTTCTTT. V and J are TRBV7-3 and TRBJ1-1; the D gene is possibly TRBD1 (6 bases). V lost 5 bases and J 8 bases, leaving 15 bases between the germline ends. Germline CDR1 SGHTA, CDR2 FQGTGA. This CDR3 is 13 amino acids long.

The chain employs TRBV6-1 and TRBJ2-7, with 8 nucleotides matching TRBD1. CDR3 size: 14 residues. The V gene end was trimmed by 6 bases and the J gene end by 1 base; junction bases not matched to a gene: 5. CDR1 is MNHNS and CDR2 is SASEGT in the germline V gene. CDR3 DNA: TGTGCCAGCAGGCCCGGACAGGGTTCCTACGAGCAGTACTTC. This sequence encodes CASRPGQGSYEQYF.

This rearrangement joins TRBV9 to TRBJ2-3, with a weak D call TRBD2 (5 bases). Germline CDR1 and CDR2: SGDLS and YYNGEE. CDR3 length: 14 residues. Trimming stripped 4 bases from V and 3 bases from J, with 12 bases between. The CDR3 spells CASSSIPGTDTQYF. CDR3 in DNA: TGTGCCAGCAGCTCAATTCCGGGGACAGATACGCAGTATTTT.

This rearrangement joins TRBV21-1 to TRBJ2-1; whether TRBD2, the table's D call, matches the DNA was not checked. TRBV21-1 is a recognized pseudogene. This CDR3 region has 14 residues. This CDR3 is CASSKSEGYNEQFF. DNA for the CDR3: TGTGCCAGCAGCAAGTCTGAGGGCTACAATGAGCAGTTCTTC.

This sequence joins TRBV11-2 and TRBJ2-5; 10 bases align to TRBD1. Germline CDR1 reads SGHAT; CDR2 reads FQNNGV. V gave up 5 bases and J gave up 2 bases; unmatched junction bases: 2. The length of the CDR3 is 14 residues. CDR3 sequence: CASSPDRGQETQYF. CDR3 coding DNA: TGTGCCAGCAGCCCGGACAGGGGGCAAGAGACCCAGTACTTC.

This clone was found a few times. The gene calls are TRBV20-1 and TRBJ1-2; D is perhaps TRBD1 (6 bases). V shed 5 bases and J shed 7 bases, with 11 bases lying between them. There are 11 residues in the CDR3. CDR1 and CDR2 from the germline V gene are DFQATT and SNEGSKA (reference sequence). CDR3 sequence (DNA): TGCAGTGCTGCCAGGGGTCCTGGCTACACCTTC. Its translation is CSAARGPGYTF.

This clone was seen a single time. The chain couples TRBV5-1 to TRBJ1-2, with 7 bases that match TRBD1. The CDR3 is 14 residues long. V shed 4 bases, J shed 8 bases, and the junction held 11 bases outside the gene matches. Germline V gives CDR1 SGHRS, CDR2 YFSETQ. The CDR3: CASSLSHRGPGYTF. The CDR3 bases are TGCGCCAGCAGCCTCTCCCACAGGGGTCCAGGCTACACCTTC.

CDR3 loop: CASSFRFYEQYF. CDR3 bases: TGTGCCAGCAGCTTTCGTTTCTACGAGCAGTACTTC. The genes are TRBV11-2 and TRBJ2-7; D remains unclear. The germline gives CDR1 SGHAT, CDR2 FQNNGV. The CDR3 is 12 amino acids. V was pared by 3 bases and J by 3 bases, with 6 bases between.

This rearrangement joins TRBV2 to TRBJ1-2, with no clear D. The germline V gene encodes CDR1 SNHLY and CDR2 FYNNEI. The CDR3 spans 11 residues. V was cut by 8 bases and J by 2 bases, with 6 bases left in between. This CDR3 is CASGGNYGYTF. CDR3 nucleotide sequence: TGTGCCAGCGGAGGAAACTATGGCTACACCTTC.